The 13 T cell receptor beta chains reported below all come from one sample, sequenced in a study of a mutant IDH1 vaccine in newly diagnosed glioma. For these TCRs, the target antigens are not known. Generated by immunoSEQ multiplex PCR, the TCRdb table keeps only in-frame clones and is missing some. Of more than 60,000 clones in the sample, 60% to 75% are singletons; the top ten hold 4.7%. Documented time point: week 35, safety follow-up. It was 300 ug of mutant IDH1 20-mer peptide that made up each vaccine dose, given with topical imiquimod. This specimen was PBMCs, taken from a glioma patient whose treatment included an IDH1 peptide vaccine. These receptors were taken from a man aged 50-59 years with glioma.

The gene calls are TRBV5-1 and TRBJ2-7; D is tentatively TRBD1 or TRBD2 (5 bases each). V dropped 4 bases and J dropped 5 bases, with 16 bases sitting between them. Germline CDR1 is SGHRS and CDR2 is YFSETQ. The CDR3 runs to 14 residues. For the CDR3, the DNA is TGCGCCAGCAGCCGCCTGATAGGGGACCACGAGCAGTACTTC. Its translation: CASSRLIGDHEQYF. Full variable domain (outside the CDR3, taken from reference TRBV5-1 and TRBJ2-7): KAGVTQTPRYLIKTRGQQVTLSCSPISGHRSVSWYQQTPGQGLQFLFEYFSETQRNKGNFPGRFSGRQFSNSRSEMNVSTLELGDSALYLCASSRLIGDHEQYFGPGTRLTVT.

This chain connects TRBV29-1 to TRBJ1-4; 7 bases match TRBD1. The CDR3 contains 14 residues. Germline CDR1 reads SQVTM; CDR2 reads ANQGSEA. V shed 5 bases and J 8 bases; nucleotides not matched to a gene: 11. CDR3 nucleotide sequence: TGCAGCGTTTCAGGGGGGGGTTCAGGGGAAAAACTGTTTTTT. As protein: CSVSGGGSGEKLFF.

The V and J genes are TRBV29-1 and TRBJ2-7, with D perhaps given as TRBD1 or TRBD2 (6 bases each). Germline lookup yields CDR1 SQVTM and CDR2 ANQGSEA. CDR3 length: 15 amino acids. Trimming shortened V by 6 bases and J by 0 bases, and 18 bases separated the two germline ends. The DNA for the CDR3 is TGCAGCGTGGTCTGGGGGGCTCATTTCTCCTACGAGCAGTACTTC. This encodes CSVVWGAHFSYEQYF.

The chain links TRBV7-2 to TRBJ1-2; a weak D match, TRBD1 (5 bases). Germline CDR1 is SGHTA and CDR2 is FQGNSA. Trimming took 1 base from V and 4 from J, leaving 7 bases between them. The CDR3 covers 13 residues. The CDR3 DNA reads TGTGCCAGCAGCTTAGGAGGGGTCTATGGCTACACCTTC. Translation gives CASSLGGVYGYTF.

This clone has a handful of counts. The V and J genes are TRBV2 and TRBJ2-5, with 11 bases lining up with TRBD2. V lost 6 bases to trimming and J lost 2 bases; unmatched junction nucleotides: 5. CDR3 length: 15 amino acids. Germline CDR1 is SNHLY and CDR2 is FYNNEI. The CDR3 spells CASRSSGGSQETQYF. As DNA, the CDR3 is TGTGCCAGCAGGTCTAGCGGGGGGTCACAAGAGACCCAGTACTTC.

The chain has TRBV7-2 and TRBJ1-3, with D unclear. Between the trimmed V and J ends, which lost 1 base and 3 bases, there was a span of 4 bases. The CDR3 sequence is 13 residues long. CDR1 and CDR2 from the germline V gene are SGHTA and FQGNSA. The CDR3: CASSLGFGNTIYF. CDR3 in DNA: TGTGCCAGCAGCTTAGGCTTTGGAAACACCATATATTTT.

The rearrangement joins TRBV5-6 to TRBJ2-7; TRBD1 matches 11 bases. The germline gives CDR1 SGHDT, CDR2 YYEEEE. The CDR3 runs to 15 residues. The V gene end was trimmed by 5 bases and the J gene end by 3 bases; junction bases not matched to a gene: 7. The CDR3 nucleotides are TGTGCCAGCAGTAGCCGGGACAGGGGGTTCTACGAGCAGTACTTC. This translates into CASSSRDRGFYEQYF.

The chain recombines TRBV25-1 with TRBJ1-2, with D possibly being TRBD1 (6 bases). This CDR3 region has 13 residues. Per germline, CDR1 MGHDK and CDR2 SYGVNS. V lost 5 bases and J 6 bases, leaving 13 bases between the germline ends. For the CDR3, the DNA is TGTGCCAGCAGTCCGCTGTGGGGGCATGGCTACACCTTC. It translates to CASSPLWGHGYTF.

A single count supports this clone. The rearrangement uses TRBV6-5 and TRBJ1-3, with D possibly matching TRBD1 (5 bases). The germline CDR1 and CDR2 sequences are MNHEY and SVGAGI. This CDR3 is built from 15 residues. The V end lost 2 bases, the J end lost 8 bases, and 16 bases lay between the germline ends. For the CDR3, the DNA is TGTGCCAGCAGTTACGGGCAAGGCCTAGGGGACACCATATATTTT. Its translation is CASSYGQGLGDTIYF.

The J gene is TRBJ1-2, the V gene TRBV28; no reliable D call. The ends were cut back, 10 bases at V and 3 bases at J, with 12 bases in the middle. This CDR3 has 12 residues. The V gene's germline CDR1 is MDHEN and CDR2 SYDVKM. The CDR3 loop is CAIDAAYYGYTF. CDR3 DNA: TGTGCCATCGACGCTGCCTACTATGGCTACACCTTC.

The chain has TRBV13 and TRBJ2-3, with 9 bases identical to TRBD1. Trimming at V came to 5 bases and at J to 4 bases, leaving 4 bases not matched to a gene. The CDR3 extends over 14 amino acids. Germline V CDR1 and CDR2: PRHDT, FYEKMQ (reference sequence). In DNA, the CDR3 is TGTGCCAGCAGCCCGGGACAGGGCGCAGATACGCAGTATTTT. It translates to CASSPGQGADTQYF.

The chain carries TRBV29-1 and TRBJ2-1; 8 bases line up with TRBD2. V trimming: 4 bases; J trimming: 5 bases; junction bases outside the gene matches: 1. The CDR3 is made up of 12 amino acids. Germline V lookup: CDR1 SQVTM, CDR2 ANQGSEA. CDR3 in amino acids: CSVGSGNNEQFF. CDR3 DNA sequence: TGCAGCGTTGGTAGCGGGAACAATGAGCAGTTCTTC.

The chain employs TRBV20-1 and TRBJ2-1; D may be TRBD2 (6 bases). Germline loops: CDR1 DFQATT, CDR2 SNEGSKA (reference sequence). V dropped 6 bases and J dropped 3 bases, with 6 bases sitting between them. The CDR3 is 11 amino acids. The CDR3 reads CSAGLYNEQFF. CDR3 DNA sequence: TGCAGTGCGGGACTCTACAATGAGCAGTTCTTC.